One sample yielded the 14 T cell receptor beta chains listed below, sequenced in a study of shared T cell receptors in the human thymus. Sequencing was performed with immunoSEQ multiplex PCR; in TCRdb, only in-frame clones are kept and a portion is missing. The sample shows about 540,000 clones, approximately 80% of them seen only once. This sample also belongs to another study, concerning human thymus T cells.

The source material was thymocytes. These receptors were obtained from a boy less than two years old with a congenital heart defect.

The rearrangement joins TRBV18 to TRBJ1-2, with D uncertain. The V and J ends lost 2 bases and 1 base respectively, with 8 bases between them. Germline CDR1 KGHSH, CDR2 LQKENI. CDR3 length equals 14 residues. The CDR3 coding sequence is TGTGCCAGCTCACCAGTTGTAGTTAACTATGGCTACACCTTC. Translated, it gives CASSPVVVNYGYTF.

V and J are TRBV5-3 and TRBJ2-1; 9 bases fit TRBD1. TRBV5-3 is an ORF, and what it does is uncertain. The V gene end was trimmed by 4 bases and the J gene end by 4 bases; junction bases not matched to a gene: 6. CDR3 length: 15 amino acids. In nucleotides, the CDR3 is TGTGCCAGAAGCCCCCGGGACAGGGCATACAATGAGCAGTTCTTC. Amino acid sequence: CARSPRDRAYNEQFF.

V usage is TRBV15 and J usage is TRBJ1-2; TRBD1 aligns across 10 bases. The CDR3 is 20 amino acids. J lost 6 bases, V lost 0 bases, and 19 bases had no gene match. Germline V gene sequence: CDR1 LNHNV, CDR2 YYDKDF (reference sequence). The DNA for the CDR3 is TGTGCCACCAGCAGAGATTATCCCAGTGGCCCCAACGGGACAGGGGATGGCTACACCTTC. Translation: CATSRDYPSGPNGTGDGYTF.

This clone was seen a few times. The rearrangement joins TRBV5-1 to TRBJ2-5; TRBD2 matches at 9 bases. V shed 2 bases, J shed 4 bases, and the junction held 6 bases outside the gene matches. This CDR3 region has 15 residues. Germline V gene data show CDR1 as SGHRS and CDR2 as YFSETQ. This chain's CDR3 is CASSFAGGPGETQYF. In nucleotides, the CDR3 is TGCGCCAGCAGCTTCGCGGGGGGGCCTGGAGAGACCCAGTACTTC.

The chain joins TRBV5-1 to TRBJ1-5; D unresolved. V was pared by 4 bases and J by 5 bases, with 13 bases between. The CDR3 extends over 14 amino acids. Germline-derived CDR1 and CDR2 are SGHRS and YFSETQ. For the CDR3, the DNA is TGCGCCAGCAGCCTATCCTCGGGAGATCAGCCCCAGCATTTT. Amino acid sequence: CASSLSSGDQPQHF.

The chain recombines TRBV10-2 with TRBJ2-2, with 12 bases aligning to TRBD2. CDR1 is WSHSY, CDR2 SAAADI, per germline. After removal of 3 bases from V and 5 bases from J, the junction contained 1 base not matched to a gene. This CDR3 region has 15 residues. CDR3 DNA: TGCGCCAGCAGTGAACTAGCGGGAGGTACCGGGGAGCTGTTTTTT. It is translated as CASSELAGGTGELFF.

CDR3 DNA sequence: TGTGCCAGCTCACCAAGCATAGCGAGCGGGAGCACAGATACGCAGTATTTT. As protein: CASSPSIASGSTDTQYF. The J gene is TRBJ2-3, the V gene TRBV18; a weak D match, TRBD2 (6 bases). The CDR3 length is 17 residues. The V end was cut by 2 bases, the J end by 0 bases, with 15 bases between. Germline CDR1 KGHSH, CDR2 LQKENI.

The chain links TRBV11-2 to TRBJ2-7, with 13 bases identical to TRBD2. The J segment lost 3 bases and the V segment lost 4 bases, leaving 6 bases of the junction unmatched. The CDR3 length is 16 residues. Germline-derived CDR1 and CDR2 are SGHAT and FQNNGV. The CDR3 is CASSSERTSGSYEQYF. The CDR3 region has the DNA TGTGCCAGCAGCTCAGAAAGGACTAGCGGGAGCTACGAGCAGTACTTC.

This chain links TRBV4-1 with TRBJ2-3; the D gene is possibly TRBD2 (6 bases). V lost 0 bases and J lost 3, with 10 bases in between. This CDR3 is built from 15 residues. Germline V gene data show CDR1 as MGHRA and CDR2 as YSYEKL. For the CDR3, the DNA is TGCGCCAGCAGCCAAGAGAAACTAGCAACAGATACGCAGTATTTT. It codes for CASSQEKLATDTQYF.

The gene calls are TRBV5-1 and TRBJ2-1, with 10 bases fitting TRBD2. There are 17 residues in the CDR3. Germline V CDR1 and CDR2: SGHRS, YFSETQ. The V gene end was trimmed by 1 base and the J gene end by 4 bases; junction bases not matched to a gene: 8. The CDR3, as DNA: TGCGCCAGCAGCTTGCCCCGTGGGACTAGCGAGTACAATGAGCAGTTCTTC. Amino acid sequence: CASSLPRGTSEYNEQFF.

The chain uses TRBV12-2 and TRBJ1-1. TRBV12-2 is given as a pseudogene. This CDR3 comprises 16 residues. Written as DNA, the CDR3 is TGTGCAAGTCGCTTCCGAGGGTACGTCATGAACACTGAAGCTTTCTTT. Its translation is CASRFRGYVMNTEAFF.

The V call is TRBV4-3, the J call TRBJ2-7; 9 bases map to TRBD1. Trimming removed 0 bases from V and 9 bases from J; junction bases left unmatched: 9. The CDR3 contains 15 residues. Germline loops: CDR1 LGHNA, CDR2 YSLEER. This CDR3 is CASSQEGQGKSGQYF. DNA of the CDR3: TGCGCCAGCAGCCAAGAGGGACAGGGAAAGAGCGGGCAGTACTTC.

The sample holds one count of this clone. This chain connects TRBV7-9 to TRBJ2-6; 8 nucleotides align to TRBD1. Per the germline V gene, CDR1 is SEHNR and CDR2 is FQNEAQ (reference sequence). V was clipped by 3 bases and J by 0 bases; unmatched bases: 10. The CDR3 extends over 19 amino acids. The CDR3 nucleotides are TGTGCCAGCAGCTTCTTGTGGACAGGGCCTCTCTCTGGGGCCAACGTCCTGACTTTC. Translating gives CASSFLWTGPLSGANVLTF.

This clone was recorded a few times. This sequence joins TRBV5-8 and TRBJ2-3; 11 positions match TRBD2. The J segment lost 3 bases and the V segment lost 4 bases, leaving 4 bases of the junction unmatched. Germline V gives CDR1 SGHTS, CDR2 YDEGEE. The length of the CDR3 is 15 residues. The DNA for the CDR3 is TGTGCCAGCAGCCCGGGACTAGCGGAAACAGATACGCAGTATTTT. Translating it yields CASSPGLAETDTQYF.